This T cell receptor beta chain derives from a study of identical twins. This clonotype was seen ten or more times. The antigen is undetermined. Healthy Caucasians made up all donors. V lost 1 base, J lost 7 bases, and 10 bases lay in between. Germline V gene data show CDR1 as MDHEN and CDR2 as SYDVKM. The CDR3 runs to 14 residues. General study findings and limits: Models predicted too little out-of-frame TCR alpha sharing in monozygotic twins.

Template switching supplied a universal primer site; unique molecular identifiers were carried on the cDNA. TCRdb re-called the 5' RACE reads with MiXCR, one entry per CDR3 protein. The sample carries under 1 million distinct CDR3 sequences, 9% to 15% recorded once. This sample also belongs to another study, concerning yellow fever vaccine responses in identical twins. That source reports: Reportedly, twins' vaccine T cell responses looked partly convergent and partly personalized.

This clonotype was obtained from a woman younger than 30 in good health. Sequenced: PBMCs. The chain recombines TRBV28 with TRBJ2-2, with a tentative D call TRBD2 (5 bases). The CDR3 reads CASSLLPRGGELFF. Here the CDR3 DNA reads TGTGCCAGCAGTTTATTGCCTCGGGGCGGGGAGCTGTTTTTT.